A single sample is the source of the 14 T cell receptor beta chains below, sequenced in a study of blood T cells in healthy people across ages. Primers used in a second PCR of roughly 7 to 12 cycles were a sample-barcoded 5' primer and a J-beta primer mix. MiXCR, run by TCRdb on the 5' RACE reads, gives a single entry per CDR3 protein. This repertoire shows 650,000 to 800,000 distinct CDR3 sequences, over 40% found once; its top ten account for about 13%. Specimen: blood. The receptors were gathered from an elderly woman in good health.

The V call is TRBV2, the J call TRBJ2-7; TRBD1 matches at 7 bases. The CDR3 is 14 residues long. Germline CDR1 reads SNHLY; CDR2 reads FYNNEI. V was pared by 3 bases and J by 4 bases, with 6 bases of the junction left unmatched. The CDR3 protein is CASSDGQGDYEQYF. The DNA of the CDR3 is TGTGCCAGCAGTGACGGGCAGGGGGATTACGAGCAGTACTTC.

The chain combines TRBV20-1 with TRBJ2-3; TRBD2 matches at 10 bases. This CDR3 is built from 14 residues. The germline V gene encodes CDR1 DFQATT and CDR2 SNEGSKA (reference sequence). With 4 bases clipped from V and 1 base from J, the junction kept 2 bases outside the gene matches. In DNA, the CDR3 is TGCAGTGCTATGCTAGCGGGGGGCACAGATACGCAGTATTTT. This encodes CSAMLAGGTDTQYF.

J is TRBJ1-1 and V is TRBV20-1; possibly TRBD1 for D (6 bases). Germline V gene data show CDR1 as DFQATT and CDR2 as SNEGSKA (reference sequence). V lost 0 bases, J lost 1 base, and 12 bases lay in between. The CDR3 consists of 15 residues. DNA of the CDR3: TGCAGTGCTAGAGACGCGCGGGACACGAACACTGAAGCTTTCTTT. Residues: CSARDARDTNTEAFF.

This clonotype was seen at least ten times. The chain carries TRBV21-1 and TRBJ2-4; no DNA check was done on the table's D call, TRBD1. TRBV21-1 is described as a pseudogene. The CDR3 length is 18 residues. CDR3 coding DNA: TGTGCCAGCAGCAGAACGACCCCCTCGGAACTAGCCAAAAACATTCAGTACTTC. This sequence encodes CASSRTTPSELAKNIQYF.

The J gene is TRBJ1-2, the V gene TRBV4-1; D remains ambiguous. Germline lookup yields CDR1 MGHRA and CDR2 YSYEKL. Trimming cost V 4 bases and J 0 bases, with 15 bases left between them. The CDR3 totals 16 residues. The CDR3 protein is CASSPSAATPNYGYTF. CDR3 in DNA: TGCGCCAGCAGCCCCTCGGCGGCCACTCCTAACTATGGCTACACCTTC.

The chain joins TRBV5-6 to TRBJ2-3; D gene unclear. V lost 1 base and J 0 bases, leaving 9 bases between the germline ends. The germline V gene encodes CDR1 SGHDT and CDR2 YYEEEE. CDR3 length: 15 residues. The CDR3 reads CASSLFTPSTDTQYF. The DNA of the CDR3 is TGTGCCAGCAGCTTGTTTACACCTAGCACAGATACGCAGTATTTT.

This chain uses TRBV5-1 with TRBJ2-5, with 9 bases matching TRBD2. Losses at the gene ends were 3 bases for V and 4 bases for J; bases not matched to a gene: 4. This CDR3 is 14 amino acids long. Germline assignment: CDR1 SGHRS and CDR2 YFSETQ. CDR3 residues: CASSYSGSTETQYF. The CDR3 region has the DNA TGCGCCAGCAGCTATAGCGGGAGCACAGAGACCCAGTACTTC.

The chain has TRBV28 and TRBJ2-5; D remains unclear. Per germline, CDR1 MDHEN and CDR2 SYDVKM. Trimming pared 4 bases from V and 5 bases from J, leaving 11 bases between. This CDR3 has 13 amino acids. DNA of the CDR3: TGTGCCAGCAGTTCTTGGGTGGGCGAGACCCAGTACTTC. Translation: CASSSWVGETQYF.

CDR3 sequence reads: CASSLVELPNYGYTF. The DNA for the CDR3 is TGTGCCAGCAGTTTAGTAGAACTGCCTAACTATGGCTACACCTTC. The chain has TRBV28 and TRBJ1-2, with D hard to call. From germline, CDR1 is MDHEN and CDR2 SYDVKM. CDR3 size: 15 residues. The V end lost 2 bases, the J end lost 0 bases, and 10 bases lay between the germline ends.

About this clonotype: This may be a read error: a much more frequent sequence differs by one nucleotide. The rearrangement joins TRBV7-9 to TRBJ2-3; D might be TRBD2 (5 bases). This CDR3 has 17 residues. Germline V gives CDR1 SEHNR, CDR2 FQNEAQ (reference sequence). CDR3: CVSSLAALALGTDTQYF. For the CDR3, the DNA is TGTGTCAGCAGCTTAGCAGCGCTAGCCTTAGGCACAGATACGCAGTATTTT.

This clonotype was seen ten or more times. The chain couples TRBV7-8 to TRBJ2-7; D possibly corresponds to TRBD1 (5 bases). The germline V and J ends were trimmed by 0 bases and 6 bases, with 12 bases remaining between them. The CDR3 is 14 residues long. Per germline, CDR1 SGHVS and CDR2 FQNEAQ. The CDR3: CASSLAGRVSEQYF. The DNA of the CDR3 is TGTGCCAGCAGCTTAGCAGGCAGGGTATCCGAGCAGTACTTC.

This clonotype came up many times. The chain joins TRBV10-3 to TRBJ1-2; no firm D call. The germline CDR1 and CDR2 sequences are ENHRY and SYGVKD. The CDR3 covers 15 residues. The V end was cut by 3 bases, the J end by 3 bases, with 14 bases between. DNA for the CDR3: TGTGCCATCAGTGACCTAGTAATTGGGGACTATGGCTACACCTTC. It specifies CAISDLVIGDYGYTF.

This clonotype was found many times. The chain combines TRBV10-3 with TRBJ2-5; D is uncertain. The V end lost 1 base, the J end lost 5 bases, and 11 bases lay between the germline ends. This CDR3 comprises 14 residues. The germline V gene encodes CDR1 ENHRY and CDR2 SYGVKD. The CDR3 protein is CAISEWSYGETQYF. The DNA of the CDR3 is TGTGCCATCAGTGAGTGGTCCTACGGGGAGACCCAGTACTTC.

The J gene is TRBJ2-5, the V gene TRBV29-1; 7 positions match TRBD2. CDR1 is SQVTM and CDR2 is ANQGSEA in the germline V gene. CDR3 size: 13 residues. The junction had 14 bases not matched to a gene; V was cut back by 5 bases and J by 11 bases. In DNA, the CDR3 is TGCAGCGTTTCGCGGGAGCAGCTTTATGAGCAGTACTTC. The encoded protein is CSVSREQLYEQYF.